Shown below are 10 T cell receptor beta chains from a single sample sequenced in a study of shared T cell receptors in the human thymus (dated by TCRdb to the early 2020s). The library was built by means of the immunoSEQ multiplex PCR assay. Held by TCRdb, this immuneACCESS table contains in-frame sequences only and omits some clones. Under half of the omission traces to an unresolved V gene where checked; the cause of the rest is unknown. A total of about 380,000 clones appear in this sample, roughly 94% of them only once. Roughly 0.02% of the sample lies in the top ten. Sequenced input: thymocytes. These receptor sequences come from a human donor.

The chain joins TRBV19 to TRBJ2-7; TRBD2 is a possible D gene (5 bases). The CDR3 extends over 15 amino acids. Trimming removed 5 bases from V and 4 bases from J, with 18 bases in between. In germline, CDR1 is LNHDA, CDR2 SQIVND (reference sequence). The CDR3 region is CASSVQVGGRYEQYF. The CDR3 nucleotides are TGTGCCAGTAGTGTACAAGTTGGAGGACGATACGAGCAGTACTTC.

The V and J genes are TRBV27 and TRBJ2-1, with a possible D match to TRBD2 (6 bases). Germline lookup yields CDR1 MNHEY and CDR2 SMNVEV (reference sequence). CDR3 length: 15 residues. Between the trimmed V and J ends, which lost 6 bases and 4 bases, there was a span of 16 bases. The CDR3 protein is CASRNRDLIYNEQFF. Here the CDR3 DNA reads TGTGCCAGCAGGAACCGGGACTTAATATACAATGAGCAGTTCTTC.

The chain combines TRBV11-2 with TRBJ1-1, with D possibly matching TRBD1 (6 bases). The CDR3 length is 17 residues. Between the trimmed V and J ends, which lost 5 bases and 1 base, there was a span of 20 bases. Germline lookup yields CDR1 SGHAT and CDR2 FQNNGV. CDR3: CASSDIGSGAGNTEAFF. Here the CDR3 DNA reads TGTGCCAGCAGCGATATAGGGTCAGGGGCAGGGAACACTGAAGCTTTCTTT.

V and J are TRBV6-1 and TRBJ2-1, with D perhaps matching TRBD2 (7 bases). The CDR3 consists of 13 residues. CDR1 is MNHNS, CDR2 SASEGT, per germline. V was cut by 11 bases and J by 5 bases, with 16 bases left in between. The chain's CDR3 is CARGGEFNNEQFF. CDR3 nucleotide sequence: TGTGCCCGAGGGGGGGAATTTAACAATGAGCAGTTCTTC.

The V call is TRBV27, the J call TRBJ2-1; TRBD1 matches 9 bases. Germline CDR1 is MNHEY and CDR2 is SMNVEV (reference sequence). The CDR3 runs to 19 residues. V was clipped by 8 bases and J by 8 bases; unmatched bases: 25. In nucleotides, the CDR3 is TGTGCCAGCCGTCTCGGGGAAGGCCCCGGGACAGGGAGGATGGATGAGCAGTTCTTC. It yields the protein CASRLGEGPGTGRMDEQFF.

The DNA for the CDR3 is TGTGCCAGCAGTCCCCAGGGCAGTCAGCCCCAGCATTTT. Its translation: CASSPQGSQPQHF. The chain links TRBV6-5 to TRBJ1-5, with D perhaps matching TRBD1 (5 bases). This CDR3 spans 13 amino acids. V was pared by 5 bases and J by 6 bases, with 11 bases between. Germline V gene lookup returns CDR1 MNHEY and CDR2 SVGAGI.

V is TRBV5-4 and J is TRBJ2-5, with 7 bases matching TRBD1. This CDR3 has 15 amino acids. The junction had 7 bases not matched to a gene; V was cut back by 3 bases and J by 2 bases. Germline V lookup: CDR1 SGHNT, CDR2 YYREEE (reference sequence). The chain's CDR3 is CASSSIRDRQETQYF. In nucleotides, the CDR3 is TGTGCCAGCAGCTCAATCCGGGACAGACAAGAGACCCAGTACTTC.

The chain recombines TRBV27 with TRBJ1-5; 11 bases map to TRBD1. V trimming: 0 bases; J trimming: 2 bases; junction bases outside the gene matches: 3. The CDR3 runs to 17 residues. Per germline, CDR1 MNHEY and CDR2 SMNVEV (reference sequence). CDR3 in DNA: TGTGCCAGCAGTTTATCGGGACAGGGGGGCGGCAATCAGCCCCAGCATTTT. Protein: CASSLSGQGGGNQPQHF.

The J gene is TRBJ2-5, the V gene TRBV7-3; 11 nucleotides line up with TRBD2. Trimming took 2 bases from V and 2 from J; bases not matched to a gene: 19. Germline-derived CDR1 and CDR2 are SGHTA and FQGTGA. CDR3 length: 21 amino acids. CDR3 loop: CASSLWARMNSGRVGQETQYF. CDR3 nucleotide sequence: TGTGCCAGCAGCTTATGGGCCAGAATGAATAGCGGGAGGGTGGGTCAAGAGACCCAGTACTTC.

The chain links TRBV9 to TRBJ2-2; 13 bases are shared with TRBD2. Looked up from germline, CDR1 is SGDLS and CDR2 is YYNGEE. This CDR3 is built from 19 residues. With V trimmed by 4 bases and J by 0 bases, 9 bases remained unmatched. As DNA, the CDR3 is TGTGCCAGCAGCCCGAGGACTAGCGGGAGTCCCGCGAACACCGGGGAGCTGTTTTTT. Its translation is CASSPRTSGSPANTGELFF.